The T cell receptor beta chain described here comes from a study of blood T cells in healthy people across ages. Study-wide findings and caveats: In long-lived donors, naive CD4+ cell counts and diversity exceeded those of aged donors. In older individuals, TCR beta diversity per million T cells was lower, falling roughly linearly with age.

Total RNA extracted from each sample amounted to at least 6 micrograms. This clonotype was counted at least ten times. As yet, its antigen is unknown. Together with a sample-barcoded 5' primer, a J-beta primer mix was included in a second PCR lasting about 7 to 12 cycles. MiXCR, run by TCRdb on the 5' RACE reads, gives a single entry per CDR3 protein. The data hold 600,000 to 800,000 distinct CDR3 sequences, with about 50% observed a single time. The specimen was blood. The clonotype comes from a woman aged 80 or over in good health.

CDR3 nucleotides: TGTGCCAGCAGCTCCCCCGGGTATGGCTACACCTTC. This sequence encodes CASSSPGYGYTF. The chain recombines TRBV7-3 with TRBJ1-2; D gene ambiguous. The CDR3 extends over 12 amino acids. Trimming left V 4 bases short and J 5 bases short, with 8 bases between. In germline, CDR1 is SGHTA, CDR2 FQGTGA.